This is a list of T cell receptor beta chains from one sample in a study of blood T cell repertoires in COVID-19. TCRdb's copy holds only in-frame clones and misses some; the assay was immunoSEQ multiplex PCR. The sample lists 250,000 or so clones; 89% were seen once. The sequenced material came from peripheral blood. All receptors derive from a middle-aged woman who had recovered from COVID-19. Both conserved end residues are part of each CDR3. A D gene is named only where the DNA matches it firmly. Clone size is not always given. Where it is, it says once, few, many or a class for expanded clones.

V gene	D gene	clone size	J gene	CDR3 DNA	CDR3 protein
TRBV19	.	.	TRBJ1-1	TGTGCCAGTAGAACCACAGGGTCGGGCTATCGTTCGCGCACTGAAGCTTTCTTT	CASRTTGSGYRSRTEAFF
TRBV2	.	.	TRBJ1-4	TGTGCCAGTACCGAAGAGGTGGATGAAAAACTGTTTTTT	CASTEEVDEKLFF
TRBV19	.	.	TRBJ1-1	TGTGCCAGTAGTCCTCGACAGTATTCGTACTCTGAAGCTTTCTTT	CASSPRQYSYSEAFF
TRBV6-5	.	.	TRBJ1-4	TGTGCCAGCAGCGGAGTAGCAACTAATGAAAAACTGTTTTTT	CASSGVATNEKLFF
TRBV4-3	.	.	TRBJ1-2	TGCGCCAGCAGCCCCGGAGGGAGGGGAGCTAACTATGGCTACACCTTC	CASSPGGRGANYGYTF
TRBV7-9	.	.	TRBJ1-2	TGTGCCAGCAGCTTAGCAGGGGCTGGCGGCTACACCTTC	CASSLAGAGGYTF
TRBV18	.	.	TRBJ2-1	TGTGCCAGCTCACCGTCCGGGAATGAGCAGTTCTTC	CASSPSGNEQFF
TRBV18	TRBD2	.	TRBJ2-5	TGTGCCAGCTCACCACCTAGCGGGAGGGCGGAGGAAGAGACCCAGTACTTC	CASSPPSGRAEEETQYF
TRBV6-5	TRBD2	.	TRBJ2-5	TGTGCCAGCAGTTACTCCGGGGGGGCAGAGACCCAGTACTTC	CASSYSGGAETQYF
TRBV4-1	TRBD2	few	TRBJ2-1	TGCGCCAGCAGCCAAGAACCTAGCGGGTTCAACAATGAGCAGTTCTTC	CASSQEPSGFNNEQFF
TRBV10-3	.	.	TRBJ2-2	TGTGCCATCAGGGCGAGCAGGGAGAACACCGGGGAGCTGTTTTTT	CAIRASRENTGELFF
TRBV18	.	once	TRBJ2-3	TGTGCCAGCTCACTTTTGGCCGCCCCGGACAGTCGTACAGATACGCAGTATTTT	CASSLLAAPDSRTDTQYF
TRBV18	TRBD2	.	TRBJ2-1	TGTGCCAGCTCACCGAACGGACTAGCGGGCGACAATGAGCAGTTCTTC	CASSPNGLAGDNEQFF
TRBV3-1/TRBV3-2	.	.	TRBJ2-2	TGTGCCAGCAGCCCAGTGGGGCTGGACGGGGAGCTGTTTTTT	CASSPVGLDGELFF
TRBV9	TRBD2	.	TRBJ2-1	TGTGCCAGTAGTCTGGCGGGAGGGCACGAAGAGCAGTTCTTC	CASSLAGGHEEQFF
TRBV28	TRBD1	.	TRBJ1-5	TGTGCCAGCAGTTGGGGACAGTATAGCAATCAGCCCCAGCATTTT	CASSWGQYSNQPQHF
TRBV11-2	TRBD1	.	TRBJ2-7	TGTGCCAGCAGCTTATGTAGGGGGCTCTACGAGCAGTACTTC	CASSLCRGLYEQYF
TRBV3-1/TRBV3-2	.	.	TRBJ2-5	TGTGCCAGCAGCCAAGATATGACAGCTCAAGAGACCCAGTACTTC	CASSQDMTAQETQYF
TRBV11-2	.	few	TRBJ1-1	TGTGCCAGCAGGAGTGGGCTAACGAACACTGAAGCTTTCTTT	CASRSGLTNTEAFF
TRBV28	TRBD1	.	TRBJ1-2	TGTGCCAGCCCTCACAGGGGGCGAGCCTTC	CASPHRGRAF
TRBV27	TRBD2	.	TRBJ2-3	TGTGCCAGCAGTTGGGAGGGGACCACAGATACGCAGTATTTT	CASSWEGTTDTQYF
TRBV3-1/TRBV3-2	.	.	TRBJ2-5	TGTGCCAGCTCCCGGGAAGGGTCGGAGACCCAGTACTTC	CASSREGSETQYF
TRBV6-1	TRBD1	.	TRBJ1-5	TGTGCCAGCAGTGGATCCGGGACAGGGGTCGTCAAGCCCCAGCATTTT	CASSGSGTGVVKPQHF
TRBV6-1	.	.	TRBJ1-6	TGTGCCAGCAGTGATGGGCGCCCGGGGAGCTCCTATAATTCACCCCTCCACTTT	CASSDGRPGSSYNSPLHF
TRBV6-5	TRBD2	.	TRBJ2-1	TGTGCCAGCAGTTTCTCGGGACTAGGGAATGAGCAGTTCTTC	CASSFSGLGNEQFF
TRBV6-2/TRBV6-3	TRBD1	.	TRBJ1-2	TGTGCCAGCAGTTACACCACAGGGGATGGCTACACCTTC	CASSYTTGDGYTF
TRBV7-2	TRBD1	.	TRBJ1-6	TGTGCCAGCAGCACGAGGGACAGCTCCTATAATTCACCCCTCCACTTT	CASSTRDSSYNSPLHF
TRBV5-4	TRBD1	once	TRBJ1-2	TGTGCCAGCAGTCAGACAGGGATCTATGGCTACACCTTC	CASSQTGIYGYTF
TRBV6-5	.	.	TRBJ1-2	TGTGCCAGCAGTGACTCGCAGGGTGTTTGGTATGGCTACACCTTC	CASSDSQGVWYGYTF
TRBV6-1	.	few	TRBJ1-2	TGTGCCAGCAGCCCCCCAGGTTCTAACTATGGCTACACCTTC	CASSPPGSNYGYTF
TRBV23-1	.	.	TRBJ2-2	TGCGCCAGCAGCGCGACAGCGAACACCGGGGAGCTGTTTTTT	CASSATANTGELFF
TRBV19	.	once	TRBJ2-3	TGTGCCAGTTCCGCGGGGTTGGTAGATACGCAGTATTTT	CASSAGLVDTQYF
TRBV5-4	.	.	TRBJ1-2	TGTGCCAGCAGCTTGGCCGTGACAGACTATGGCTACACCTTC	CASSLAVTDYGYTF
TRBV10-3	TRBD2	.	TRBJ2-2	TGTGCCATCAGTGAGAGACTAGCGGAGAACACCGGGGAGCTGTTTTTT	CAISERLAENTGELFF
TRBV18	TRBD2	.	TRBJ2-5	TGTGCCAGCTCTACATTAGCGGGGAACCCCCAAGAGACCCAGTACTTC	CASSTLAGNPQETQYF
TRBV27	TRBD1	.	TRBJ2-1	TGTGCCAGCAGTCGACCTGGACAGGACTACAATGAGCAGTTCTTC	CASSRPGQDYNEQFF
TRBV12-3/TRBV12-4	.	.	TRBJ1-1	TGTGCCAGCAGCCCCTCCTACACTGAAGCTTTCTTT	CASSPSYTEAFF
TRBV9	.	.	TRBJ1-2	TGTGCCAGCAGCGCCTTACAGGGAAAGTTAGATGGCTACACCTTC	CASSALQGKLDGYTF
TRBV10-3	.	.	TRBJ1-3	TGTGCCATCAGTGGACAAGGCCCCTCTGGAAACACCATATATTTT	CAISGQGPSGNTIYF
TRBV2	TRBD2	.	TRBJ2-1	TGTGCCAGCAGTTCCTGGACTAGCGGGAGAAATGAGCAGTTCTTC	CASSSWTSGRNEQFF